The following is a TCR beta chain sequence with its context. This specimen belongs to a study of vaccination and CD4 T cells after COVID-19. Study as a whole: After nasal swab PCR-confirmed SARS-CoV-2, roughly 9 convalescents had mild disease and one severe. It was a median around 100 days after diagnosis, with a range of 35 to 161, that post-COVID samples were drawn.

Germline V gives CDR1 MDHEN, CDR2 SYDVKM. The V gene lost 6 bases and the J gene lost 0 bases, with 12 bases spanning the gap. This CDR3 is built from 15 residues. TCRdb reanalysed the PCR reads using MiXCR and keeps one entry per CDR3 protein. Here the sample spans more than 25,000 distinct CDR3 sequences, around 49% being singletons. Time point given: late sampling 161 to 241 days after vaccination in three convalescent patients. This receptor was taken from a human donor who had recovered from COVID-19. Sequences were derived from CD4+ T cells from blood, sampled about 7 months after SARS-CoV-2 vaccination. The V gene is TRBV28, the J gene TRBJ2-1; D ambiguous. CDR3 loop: CASRLGVSSYNEQFF. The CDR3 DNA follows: TGTGCCAGCAGACTCGGAGTCAGCTCCTACAATGAGCAGTTCTTC.